The T cell receptor beta chain under discussion was sequenced for a study of identical twins' blood T cells. The V gene end was trimmed by 6 bases and the J gene end by 0 bases; junction bases not matched to a gene: 12. CDR3 length: 17 residues. TCRdb re-called the 5' RACE reads with MiXCR, one entry per CDR3 protein. The sample carries 350,000 to 400,000 distinct CDR3 sequences, approximately 30% recorded once. This clonotype was counted only a few times. The sequencing input was PBMCs. The chain employs TRBV12-3 or TRBV12-4 and TRBJ1-1; 8 bases match TRBD1. The source of this sequence is a woman between 18 and 50 years old in good health. The CDR3 coding sequence is TGTGCCAGCAGCCCCGGAAGGACAGGGAGTCTGAACACTGAAGCTTTCTTT. Protein sequence: CASSPGRTGSLNTEAFF.